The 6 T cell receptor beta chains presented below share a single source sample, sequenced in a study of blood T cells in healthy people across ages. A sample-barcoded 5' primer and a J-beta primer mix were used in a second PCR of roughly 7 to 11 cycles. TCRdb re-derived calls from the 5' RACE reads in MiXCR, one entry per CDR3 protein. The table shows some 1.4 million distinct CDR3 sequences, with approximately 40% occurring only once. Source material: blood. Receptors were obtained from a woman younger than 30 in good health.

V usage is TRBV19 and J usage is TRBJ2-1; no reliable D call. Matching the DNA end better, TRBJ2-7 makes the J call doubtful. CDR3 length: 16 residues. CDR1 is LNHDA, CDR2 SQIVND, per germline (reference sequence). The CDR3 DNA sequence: TGTGCCAGTAGTATAGATCATACAGCCTCCTACTACGAGCAGTACTTC. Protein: CASSIDHTASYYEQYF.

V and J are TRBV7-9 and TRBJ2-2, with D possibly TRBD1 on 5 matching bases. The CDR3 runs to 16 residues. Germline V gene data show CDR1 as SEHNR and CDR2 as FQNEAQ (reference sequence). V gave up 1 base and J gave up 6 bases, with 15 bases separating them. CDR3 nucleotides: TGTGCCAGCAGCTTAGAGACCTGGGGCACGTCCGGGGAGCTGTTTTTT. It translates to CASSLETWGTSGELFF.

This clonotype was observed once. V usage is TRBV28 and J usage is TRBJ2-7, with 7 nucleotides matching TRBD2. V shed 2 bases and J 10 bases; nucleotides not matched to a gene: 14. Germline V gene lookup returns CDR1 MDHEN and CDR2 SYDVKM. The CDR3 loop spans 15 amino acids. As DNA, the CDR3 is TGTGCCAGCAGTTTAGGGACTACACACCAAGAGGCCCAGTACTTC. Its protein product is CASSLGTTHQEAQYF.

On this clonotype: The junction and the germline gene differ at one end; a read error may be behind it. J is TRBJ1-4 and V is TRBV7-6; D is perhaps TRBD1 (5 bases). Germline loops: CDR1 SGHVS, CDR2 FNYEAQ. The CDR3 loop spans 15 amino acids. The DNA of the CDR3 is TGTGCCAGCAGCTTGCGGGACCTATCACGGGAAAACCTGTTTTTT. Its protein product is CASSLRDLSRENLFF.

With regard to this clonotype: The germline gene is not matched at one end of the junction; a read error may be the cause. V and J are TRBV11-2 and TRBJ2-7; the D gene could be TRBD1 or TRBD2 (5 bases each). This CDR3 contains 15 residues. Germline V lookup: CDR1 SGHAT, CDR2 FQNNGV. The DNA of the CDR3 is TGTGCCAGCAGTTTAGCCCGGGACGGAGGACGAAGGCAGTACTTC. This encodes CASSLARDGGRRQYF. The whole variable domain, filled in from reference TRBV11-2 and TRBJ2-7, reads EAGVAQSPRYKIIEKRQSVAFWCNPISGHATLYWYQQILGQGPKLLIQFQNNGVVDDSQLPKDRFSAERLKGVDSTLKIQPAKLEDSAVYLCASSLARDGGRRQYFGPGTRLTVT.

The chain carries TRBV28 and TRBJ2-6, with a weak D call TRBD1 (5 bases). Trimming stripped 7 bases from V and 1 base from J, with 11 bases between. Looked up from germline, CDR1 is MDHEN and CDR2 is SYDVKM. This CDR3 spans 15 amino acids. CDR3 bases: TGTGCCAGCACCTCTGGGGCATCTGGGGCCAACGTCCTGACTTTC. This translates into CASTSGASGANVLTF.